These 14 T cell receptor beta chains were all obtained from the same sample, sequenced in a study of vaccination effects on CD4 cells after COVID-19. The repertoire was sequenced with immunoSEQ multiplex PCR; TCRdb's copy has only in-frame clones and lacks some. The data show about 79,000 clones, with 70% to 75% seen just once and around 1.5% held by the top ten. Prior to sequencing, the ViraFEST assay stimulated PBMC with viral peptide pools, which expanded the antigen-specific CD4+ T cells. Around day 10 of culture, CD4+ T cells were separated out. For these TCRs, the target antigens are not known. Sequenced here: CD4+ T cells from PBMCs cultured with HCoV-229E spike peptides, sampled before COVID-19 vaccination. These receptors were obtained from a human donor who received a COVID-19 vaccine.

The chain joins TRBV24-1 to TRBJ1-1; D is perhaps TRBD1 (5 bases). Germline CDR1 reads KGHDR; CDR2 reads SFDVKD. The CDR3 sequence is 14 residues long. The germline V and J ends were trimmed by 6 bases and 7 bases, with 17 bases remaining between them. Written as DNA, the CDR3 is TGTGCCACCAGTACAGGAACCCAAGCGCGTGAAGCTTTCTTT. Its protein product is CATSTGTQAREAFF.

The gene calls are TRBV12-2 and TRBJ1-5. TRBV12-2 is assigned pseudogene status. This CDR3 has 14 residues. The CDR3 DNA reads TGTGCAAGTCGCCCAAGATATAGCAATCAGCCCCAGCATTTT. Its protein is CASRPRYSNQPQHF.

The chain is built from TRBV12-3 or TRBV12-4 and TRBJ1-1, with D unresolved. V lost 2 bases, J lost 6 bases, and 4 bases lay in between. This CDR3 has 11 residues. CDR3 amino acids: CASSLKSEAFF. CDR3 sequence (DNA): TGTGCCAGCAGTTTAAAATCTGAAGCTTTCTTT.

V and J are TRBV6-5 and TRBJ2-2; 8 nucleotides agree with TRBD2. J was trimmed by 5 bases and V by 7 bases; bases with no gene match: 9. The length of the CDR3 is 15 residues. CDR1 is MNHEY and CDR2 is SVGAGI in the germline V gene. The CDR3 protein is CASKGSGGGTGELFF. As DNA, the CDR3 is TGTGCCAGCAAGGGTTCGGGGGGGGGTACCGGGGAGCTGTTTTTT.

The V gene is TRBV7-2, the J gene TRBJ2-6, with a tentative D call TRBD2 (6 bases). Trimming stripped 2 bases from V and 0 bases from J, with 8 bases between. CDR3 length: 16 amino acids. CDR1 is SGHTA and CDR2 is FQGNSA in the germline V gene. The CDR3 protein is CASSLIGGSGANVLTF. CDR3 sequence (DNA): TGTGCCAGCAGCTTAATCGGGGGCTCTGGGGCCAACGTCCTGACTTTC.

This clone was seen a handful of times. The rearrangement uses TRBV6-5 and TRBJ1-5; 10 bases are a match to TRBD1. Germline CDR1 and CDR2: MNHEY and SVGAGI. This CDR3 contains 13 residues. The V gene end was trimmed by 6 bases and the J gene end by 7 bases; junction bases not matched to a gene: 3. CDR3 DNA: TGTGCCAGCAGAGGGACAGGGGACCAGCCCCAGCATTTT. It translates to CASRGTGDQPQHF.

The chain uses TRBV29-1 and TRBJ1-2, with D perhaps matching TRBD1 (6 bases). The CDR3 runs 16 residues. Deletions cut 6 bases from V and 5 bases from J, with 25 bases between. Germline-derived CDR1 and CDR2 are SQVTM and ANQGSEA. The CDR3 sequence: CSVAHPKDSTIYGYTF. CDR3 nucleotides: TGCAGCGTCGCACACCCTAAGGACAGCACGATTTATGGCTACACCTTC.

This chain links TRBV12-5 with TRBJ2-5; a weak D match, TRBD1 (6 bases). Trimming cost V 3 bases and J 1 base, with 9 bases left between them. The CDR3 extends over 14 amino acids. Germline V gene lookup returns CDR1 LGHNT and CDR2 FRNRAP. The CDR3: CASGLLGAQETQYF. The CDR3 DNA sequence: TGTGCTAGTGGTTTATTGGGGGCCCAAGAGACCCAGTACTTC.

The chain has TRBV7-3 and TRBJ2-5; the D gene is possibly TRBD1 (5 bases). Germline values: CDR1 SGHTA, CDR2 FQGTGA. The length of the CDR3 is 16 residues. Trimming shortened V by 1 base and J by 6 bases, and 18 bases separated the two germline ends. The CDR3 loop is CASSLRYAHTGKTQYF. The CDR3 bases are TGTGCCAGCAGCTTAAGGTACGCCCACACAGGAAAGACCCAGTACTTC.

This chain connects TRBV5-1 to TRBJ1-2; tentatively, D is TRBD1 (5 bases). This CDR3 region has 16 residues. Trimming left V 2 bases short and J 2 bases short, with 16 bases between. In germline, CDR1 is SGHRS, CDR2 YFSETQ. The CDR3 DNA is TGCGCCAGCAGCTTTACATCGACAGTCAGCAACTATGGCTACACCTTC. Translating it yields CASSFTSTVSNYGYTF. Combining the CDR3 with reference TRBV5-1 and TRBJ1-2 gives the whole variable domain KAGVTQTPRYLIKTRGQQVTLSCSPISGHRSVSWYQQTPGQGLQFLFEYFSETQRNKGNFPGRFSGRQFSNSRSEMNVSTLELGDSALYLCASSFTSTVSNYGYTFGSGTRLTVV.

This clone appeared a single time. V and J are TRBV2 and TRBJ2-3; tentative D call: TRBD1 (5 bases). This CDR3 spans 14 amino acids. V was shortened by 3 bases and J by 4 bases, with 11 bases between the two germline ends. From germline, CDR1 is SNHLY and CDR2 FYNNEI. CDR3 loop: CASSESQVADTQYF. CDR3 DNA sequence: TGTGCCAGCAGTGAGTCACAGGTGGCAGATACGCAGTATTTT.

This clone has only one observation. The chain combines TRBV5-1 with TRBJ1-2; D gene ambiguous. The CDR3 is 12 residues long. Trimming left V 0 bases short and J 7 bases short, with 7 bases between. Germline lookup yields CDR1 SGHRS and CDR2 YFSETQ. In nucleotides, the CDR3 is TGCGCCAGCAGCTTGGAACTCGGTGGCTACACCTTC. This translates into CASSLELGGYTF.

The V gene is TRBV7-9, the J gene TRBJ2-2, with 8 bases matching TRBD1. Unmatched junction bases numbered 3, after V lost 2 bases and J lost 1 base. This CDR3 comprises 16 residues. Germline V gene lookup returns CDR1 SEHNR and CDR2 FQNEAQ (reference sequence). CDR3 sequence reads: CASSLSGTGNTGELFF. The CDR3 nucleotides read TGTGCCAGCAGCTTATCGGGGACAGGGAACACCGGGGAGCTGTTTTTT.

This clone was observed a handful of times. Within the sample, other DNA sequences also encode this same CDR3. V gene TRBV6-1 combines with J gene TRBJ1-5; D not resolved. This CDR3 contains 13 residues. CDR1 and CDR2 from the germline V gene are MNHNS and SASEGT. The ends were cut back, 3 bases at V and 5 bases at J, with 8 bases in the middle. The CDR3 loop reads CASSEFWDQPQHF. The CDR3 DNA reads as TGTGCCAGCAGTGAGTTCTGGGATCAGCCCCAGCATTTT.